This T cell receptor beta chain was captured in a study of T cells in Graves' hyperthyroidism and ophthalmopathy. Each ophthalmopathy patient scored at least 3 on the Clinical Activity Score and at least 4 on NOSPECS grade, with duration under 3 months. For the diagnoses, clinical symptoms, serum thyroxine and TRAb, thyroid ultrasound and orbital computed tomography were used. V was pared by 3 bases and J by 6 bases, with 5 bases of the junction left unmatched. This CDR3 contains 17 residues. Germline CDR1 LNHNV, CDR2 YYDKDF (reference sequence). Worth noting for this clonotype: Its antigen remains unidentified.

TCR beta CDR3 regions were amplified from RNA. A first-round RT-PCR of the TCR CDR3 used the HTBI primer set. MiXCR, applied by TCRdb to the multiplex PCR reads, yields one record per CDR3 protein. The table lists about 55,000 distinct CDR3 sequences, about 53% of them singletons, with approximately 3.3% in the top ten. The study's findings and limits: Most thyroid clonotypes that were expanded above 0.001 also turned up in blood. Ophthalmopathy was distinguished from stable hyperthyroidism by 13 V-J signatures.

The TCR originated in a woman aged 60-75 years with Graves' ophthalmopathy. This chain connects TRBV15 to TRBJ2-1; 16 positions agree with TRBD2. What was sequenced was blood. The CDR3 DNA follows: TGTGCCACCAGCAGTCCGGGACTAGCGGGGGGGGCCAATGAGCAGTTCTTC. This translates into CATSSPGLAGGANEQFF.